This T cell receptor beta chain was identified during a study of T cell clones after liver transplantation. Background on the study: Without induction therapy, subjects received standard immunosuppression until 12-24 months post-transplant. Study conclusions and caveats: Circulating graft-donor-reactive CD4 TCRbeta sequences fell significantly post-transplant in most of the 8 subjects.

TCRdb's table, derived via immunoSEQ multiplex PCR, lists solely in-frame clones and lacks some. The sample records some 57,000 clones, roughly 71% being singletons. Trimming took 2 bases from V and 4 from J, leaving 6 bases between them. This CDR3 spans 11 amino acids. CDR1 and CDR2 from the germline V gene are SQVTM and ANQGSEA. This clone was detected once. The target antigen is unknown. The sample consisted of CD4+ T cells from blood, taken at the 22-month timepoint. The receptor comes from a human patient who received a liver transplant. The graft donor may have contributed some T cells. The V call is TRBV29-1, the J call TRBJ2-7; the D is unclear. The CDR3 sequence: CSVERGYEQYF. The CDR3, as DNA: TGCAGCGTTGAAAGAGGTTACGAGCAGTACTTC.